Listed below are T cell receptor beta chains from one sample, sequenced in a study of technical replicates of blood from a few donors. The repertoire was sequenced with immunoSEQ multiplex PCR; TCRdb's copy has only in-frame clones and lacks some. The data contain 80,000 to 95,000 clones, about 90% of them seen just once; the ten biggest clones take up 0.25% to 0.35%. The sequenced sample was T cells isolated from PBMCs. The receptors were gathered from a human donor in good health. Each CDR3 is given with its conserved first and last residue. A D gene is named only where the DNA matches it firmly. Some rows mark clone size as missing; the rest say once, few, many or name a class of expanded clone.

j_call v_call d_call clone_size cdr3_nt cdr3_aa
TRBJ2-2 TRBV19 - - TGTGCCAGTAGAGGCCTTTCTAGCGCGACCGGGGAGCTGTTTTTT CASRGLSSATGELFF
TRBJ2-2 TRBV11-2 - once TGTGCCAGCAGCAAGGGGCAGGGGCAAACTTTCGCGAACACCGGGGAGCTGTTTTTT CASSKGQGQTFANTGELFF
TRBJ1-1 TRBV19 - - TGTGCCAGTACCCTTAGGGGGGGTTTGAACACTGAAGCTTTCTTT CASTLRGGLNTEAFF
TRBJ2-5 TRBV11-3 - - TGTGCCAGCAGCTTGAGGGGGGGGTTACGGGAGACCCAGTACTTC CASSLRGGLRETQYF
TRBJ1-2 TRBV2 TRBD1 few TGTGCCAGCAGTGCGGACAGGGAGGACTATGGCTACACCTTC CASSADREDYGYTF
TRBJ2-3 TRBV15 TRBD2 - TGTGCCACCAGTCTCAGAGCGGGGGGCACCACAGATACGCAGTATTTT CATSLRAGGTTDTQYF
TRBJ1-5 TRBV9 - - TGTGCCAGCAGTGAAGTGGGGGCGGGGGAGCCCCAGCATTTT CASSEVGAGEPQHF
TRBJ1-1 TRBV7-9 - - TGTGCCAGCAGCTTACGAACAGGGAACACTGAAGCTTTCTTT CASSLRTGNTEAFF
TRBJ2-1 TRBV27 TRBD2 - TGTGCCAGCAGTTTCGTCACTAGCGGGGAAAATGAGCAGTTCTTC CASSFVTSGENEQFF
TRBJ1-5 TRBV6-4 - - TGTGCCAGCAGTGAGACAGCAAATAATCAGCCCCAGCATTTT CASSETANNQPQHF
TRBJ2-7 TRBV5-5 TRBD2 - TGTGCCAGCAGCTCCGGACTAGCGGGAGCCTACGAGCAGTACTTC CASSSGLAGAYEQYF
TRBJ2-7 TRBV5-1 - - TGCGCCAGCAGCTTGGAAGAGGGCTACGAGCAGTACTTC CASSLEEGYEQYF
TRBJ1-4 TRBV18 - - TGTGCCAGCTCAGTCGTTCCCACTAATGAAAAACTGTTTTTT CASSVVPTNEKLFF
TRBJ1-5 TRBV5-5 - - TGTGCCAGCAGCCCCGACTTAATCAATCAGCCCCAGCATTTT CASSPDLINQPQHF
TRBJ1-1 TRBV2 - - TGTGCCACGTTTAGGACGGGGAAAAACACTGAAGCTTTCTTT CATFRTGKNTEAFF
TRBJ1-5 TRBV6-1 - - TGTGCCAGCAGTGAAGGAGATGGTTTGCGGCCCCAGCATTTT CASSEGDGLRPQHF
TRBJ1-2 TRBV19 - - TGTGCCAGTAGTATAGTAGGTCCGGGAAGGGACTATGGCTACACCTTC CASSIVGPGRDYGYTF
TRBJ2-7 TRBV27 TRBD1 - TGTGCCAGCAGTCCCAGGGGGACAGGGTTCTCCTACGAGCAGTACTTC CASSPRGTGFSYEQYF
TRBJ2-5 TRBV9 - - TGTGCCAGCAGCGTAGCCATAACCAGCCAAGAGACCCAGTACTTC CASSVAITSQETQYF
TRBJ2-5 TRBV28 - - TGTGCCAGCAGGTCCATAGAGGGCCAAGAGACCCAGTACTTC CASRSIEGQETQYF
TRBJ2-2 TRBV6-6 TRBD2 - TGTGCCAGCAGCATAGCGGGGGGGAACACCGGGGAGCTGTTTTTT CASSIAGGNTGELFF
TRBJ1-1 TRBV7-7 - - TGTGCTAGCAGCCGCGATACGAACACTGAAGCTTTCTTT CASSRDTNTEAFF
TRBJ1-1 TRBV5-4 - - TGTGCCAGCAGCTTGGGCGGTACCGGGACAGAAGCTTTCTTT CASSLGGTGTEAFF
TRBJ2-2 TRBV7-9 - - TGTGCCAGCAGCTTAGAGCTCTGGACCGGGGAGCTGTTTTTT CASSLELWTGELFF
TRBJ2-3 TRBV7-9 - - TGTGCCAGCAGCGTCCTTGGAGGAGACTTCACAGATACGCAGTATTTT CASSVLGGDFTDTQYF
TRBJ2-7 TRBV19 TRBD1 once TGTGCCAGTAGTCAGGGGGACAGCTACGAGCAGTACTTC CASSQGDSYEQYF
TRBJ2-3 TRBV7-9 - - TGTGCCAGCAGCCAGGGGTACCAGGGCACAGATACGCAGTATTTT CASSQGYQGTDTQYF
TRBJ2-3 TRBV6-6 - - TGTGCCAGCCATCCCAGGGCTCCTACACTCGCAGATACGCAGTATTTT CASHPRAPTLADTQYF
TRBJ1-2 TRBV6-5 - - TGTGCCAGCAGTCCCAAGGGGGTACGGAACTATGGCTACACCTTC CASSPKGVRNYGYTF
TRBJ2-1 TRBV7-2 - - TGTGCCAGCAGCTTAGGACTCCTCGGATTCAATGAGCAGTTCTTC CASSLGLLGFNEQFF
TRBJ2-7 TRBV5-1 - - TGCGCCAGCAGCTCAGGCCCGGGACACGGGGAGCAGTACTTC CASSSGPGHGEQYF
TRBJ2-5 TRBV19 TRBD2 once TGTGCCAGTAGTCCACTCCTTCGACTAGCGGCGCAAGAGACCCAGTACTTC CASSPLLRLAAQETQYF
TRBJ2-2 TRBV28 TRBD2 - TGTGCCAGCAGGGCTAGCGGGAGATTAGGGACCGGGGAGCTGTTTTTT CASRASGRLGTGELFF
TRBJ2-3 TRBV28 - - TGTGCCAGCAGGGGTGGGTGGGCAGGGGCCAGAGATACGCAGTATTTT CASRGGWAGARDTQYF
TRBJ2-7 TRBV28 - - TGTGCCAGCACCAGGGGTATTCCCTACGAGCAGTACTTC CASTRGIPYEQYF
TRBJ2-2 TRBV6-1 TRBD1 - TGTGCCAGCAAGTGGGACAGGGGGGTGGACGGGGAGCTGTTTTTT CASKWDRGVDGELFF
TRBJ1-2 TRBV12-5 - - TGTGCTAGTGGTTCACAGGGTGGCTATGGCTACACCTTC CASGSQGGYGYTF